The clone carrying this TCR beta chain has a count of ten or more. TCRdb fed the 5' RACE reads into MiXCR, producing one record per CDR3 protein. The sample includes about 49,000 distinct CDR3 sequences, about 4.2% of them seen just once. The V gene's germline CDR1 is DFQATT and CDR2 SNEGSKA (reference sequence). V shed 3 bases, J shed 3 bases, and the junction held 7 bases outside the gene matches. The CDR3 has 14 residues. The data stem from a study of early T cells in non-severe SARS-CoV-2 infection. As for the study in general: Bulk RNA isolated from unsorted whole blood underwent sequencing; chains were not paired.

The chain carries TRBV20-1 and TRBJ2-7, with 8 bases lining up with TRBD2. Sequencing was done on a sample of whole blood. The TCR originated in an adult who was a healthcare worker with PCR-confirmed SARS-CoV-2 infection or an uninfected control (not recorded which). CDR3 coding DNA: TGCAGTGCTAGTGTAACTAGCGGTAGCTACGAGCAGTACTTC. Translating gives CSASVTSGSYEQYF.